This T cell receptor (beta chain) was captured in a study of cytomegalovirus exposure and HLA in healthy donors. This clone was recorded only once. The antigen is undetermined. V gave up 3 bases and J gave up 0 bases, with 12 bases separating them. The CDR3 is made up of 16 amino acids. CDR1 is SGHTA, CDR2 FQGNSA, per germline. Whole-study findings and limits: Among TCR beta chains, those listed as cytomegalovirus-associated numbered fewer than 200.

PCR primers comprised 60 Vbeta and 13 Jbeta primers. Clones were sequenced by immunoSEQ multiplex PCR, and TCRdb holds only the in-frame ones, with some missing. The profile shows roughly 190,000 clones, 70% to 80% of them singletons. The rearrangement uses TRBV7-2 and TRBJ1-3; D unclear. Sequences were obtained from PBMCs. The receptor's source is a woman aged 25 to 45 in good health and CMV-seropositive. The CDR3 DNA reads TGTGCCAGCAGCTTTATGGAGTCGAGCTCTGGAAACACCATATATTTT. Residues: CASSFMESSSGNTIYF.